This TCR beta chain derives from a study of T cell responses to AZD1222 COVID-19 vaccine. The CDR3 is 15 residues long. The germline gives CDR1 MDHEN, CDR2 SYDVKM. The V gene end was trimmed by 6 bases and the J gene end by 6 bases; junction bases not matched to a gene: 11. Assay used: immunoSEQ multiplex PCR; TCRdb lists only in-frame clones, some missing. In the table there are 100,000 to 150,000 clones, about 90% of which are singletons. This clone was seen only once. The antigen remains unidentified. Study results and caveats: Seropositivity was recorded at baseline in only 6 or 7 AZD1222 recipients. White British ancestry dominated among donors, who included more females, and clonal diversity was possibly underestimated. Mapped onto spike, vaccine-associated CD4 TCRs spanned it and were dominant at 160-218 and 743-854.

The sample here was peripheral blood, taken on day 0 of MenACWY control vaccination. This rearrangement joins TRBV28 to TRBJ2-3, with 8 bases lining up with TRBD1. The sequence came from an adult in good health. Here the CDR3 DNA reads TGTGCCAGCAGCAATGGAGGACAGGGATTGGATACGCAGTATTTT. It is translated as CASSNGGQGLDTQYF. Looking up the rest from reference TRBV28 and TRBJ2-3 gives the full variable domain: DVKVTQSSRYLVKRTGEKVFLECVQDMDHENMFWYRQDPGLGLRLIYFSYDVKMKEKGDIPEGYSVSREKKERFSLILESASTNQTSMYLCASSNGGQGLDTQYFGPGTRLTVL.